This T cell receptor (beta chain) was sequenced during a study of blood T cell repertoires in COVID-19 (dated by TCRdb to about 2020). Describing the broader study: Samples covering the acute and convalescent phases of COVID-19 were provided by collaborators in the United States, Italy and Spain. The material from the prospective study consisted of cDNA or gDNA derived from T cells, B-cell-depleted T cells, or PBMCs. Deeply sampled blood TCRbeta repertoires from subjects exposed to, actively infected with, or recovered from COVID-19 were included in the dataset. The repertoires were released in a freely available public database meant as a resource for research on the immune response to SARS-CoV-2. Samples came from the ongoing ImmuneRACE study (first 160 participants) plus 1,254 subjects from 6 global collaborators. A de-identified subject ID, COVID-19 status, age in years and sex were almost always included in the sample metadata. HLA class I and class II types, where available, came from metadata supplied by the sample provider rather than from assay-based typing. Summary of the overall study and its limitations: The amount of clinical and demographic metadata varied by source and participant and was provided uncurated.

Participants in the prospective study were enrolled through a virtual design, were aged 18 to 89 years, and lived in 20 to 30 United States geographic areas. In the prospective study, participants were assigned to cohorts based on the clinical history participants reported in a screening survey and a study questionnaire. ImmuneRACE Cohort 3 recovered participants were defined by two consecutive negative NP/OP PCR tests, healthcare professional clearance, or symptom resolution. In the prospective study, mobile phlebotomists collected whole blood, serum and a nasopharyngeal or oropharyngeal swab from each participant. Participants in the prospective study had the option to provide additional blood draws and questionnaires over a roughly two-month period. Blood samples from the prospective study were shipped frozen or at room temperature prior to DNA extraction. This clone was seen a few times. The antigen it binds to is not known. Base qualities are not at hand, and no much larger clone is one base apart.

The immunoSEQ Assay, a bias-controlled multiplex PCR, was used to amplify TCRbeta CDR3 regions from genomic DNA. The paper's processing steps were these. Nucleated cell counts per sample were estimated from amplification of reference gene primers within the assay. To quantify the absolute abundance of each unique TCRbeta CDR3 rearrangement, sequence reads were collapsed and filtered. For each sample, productive Simpson clonality was calculated as the square root of Simpson's diversity index over productive rearrangements. Held by TCRdb, this immuneACCESS table contains in-frame sequences only and omits some clones. Under half of the omission traces to an unresolved V gene where checked; the cause of the rest is unknown. D and trimming were read from the DNA, whereas the V and J calls and clone size are those reported in that table. The sample table contains fewer than 150,000 clones; only one count was recorded for 75% to 90% of them. The ten most abundant clones make up 18% of the sample.

CDR1 is given as MNHNS and CDR2 as SASEGT, both from the germline V gene. Its CDR3 holds 16 amino acids, cysteine through phenylalanine. CDR3 DNA is the only sequence kept; it has 48 bases, read in frame from the first base. V gives up 3 bases and J gives up 2 bases, and the segment between their germline ends measures 14 bases. This receptor chain uses TRBV6-1 and TRBJ1-5; a tentative D match to TRBD1 spans 6 bases. This receptor was identified in a young man who had recovered from COVID-19. Sequencing used PBMCs or T cells enriched from blood (not recorded which). The CDR3 protein is CASSEEGGQRNQPQHF. The DNA sequence follows: TGTGCCAGCAGTGAGGAGGGGGGGCAACGCAATCAGCCCCAGCATTTT.